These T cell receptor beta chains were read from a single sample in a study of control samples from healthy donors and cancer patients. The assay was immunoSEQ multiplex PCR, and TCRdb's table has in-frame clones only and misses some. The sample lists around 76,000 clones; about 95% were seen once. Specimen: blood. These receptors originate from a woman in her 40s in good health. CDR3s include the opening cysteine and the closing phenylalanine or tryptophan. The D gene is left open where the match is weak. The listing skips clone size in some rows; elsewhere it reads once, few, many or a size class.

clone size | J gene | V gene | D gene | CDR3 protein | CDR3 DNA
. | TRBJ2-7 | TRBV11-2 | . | CASSLGPAPHHSYEQYF | TGTGCCAGCAGCTTAGGACCCGCGCCCCACCACTCCTACGAGCAGTACTTC
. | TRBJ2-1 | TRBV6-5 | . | CASSVYYNEQFF | TGTGCCAGCTCGGTCTACTACAATGAGCAGTTCTTC
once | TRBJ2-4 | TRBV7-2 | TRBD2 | CASSFGLAVAKNIQYF | TGTGCCAGCAGCTTTGGACTAGCGGTGGCCAAAAACATTCAGTACTTC
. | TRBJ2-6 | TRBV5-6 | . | CASSLFPGAGANVLTF | TGTGCCAGCAGCCTATTTCCGGGGGCTGGGGCCAACGTCCTGACTTTC
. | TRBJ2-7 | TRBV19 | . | CASSRGPAYEQYF | TGTGCCAGTAGCCGAGGGCCCGCCTACGAGCAGTACTTC
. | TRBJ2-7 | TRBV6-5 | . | CASRQPSSYEQYF | TGTGCCAGCAGACAGCCCAGCTCCTACGAGCAGTACTTC
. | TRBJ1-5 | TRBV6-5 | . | CASGGGGVSNQPQHF | TGTGCCAGCGGGGGTGGGGGGGTGAGCAATCAGCCCCAGCATTTT
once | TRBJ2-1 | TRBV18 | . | CASSPESGGEQFF | TGTGCCAGCTCACCAGAGAGTGGGGGTGAGCAGTTCTTC
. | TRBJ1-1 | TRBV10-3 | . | CAISELITTEAFF | TGTGCCATCAGTGAGCTAATAACAACTGAAGCTTTCTTT
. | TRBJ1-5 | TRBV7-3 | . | CASSLTSQMSQPQHF | TGTGCCAGCAGCTTAACGTCCCAAATGAGTCAGCCCCAGCATTTT
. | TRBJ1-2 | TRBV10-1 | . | CASSEGPSGYTF | TGCGCCAGCAGTGAAGGACCCTCAGGCTACACCTTC
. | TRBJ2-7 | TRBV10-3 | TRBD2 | CAINVGGGNEEQYF | TGTGCCATCAATGTCGGGGGGGGGAATGAGGAGCAGTACTTC
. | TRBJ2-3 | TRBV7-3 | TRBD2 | CASSPTSGGSTDTQYF | TGTGCCAGCAGCCCTACTAGCGGGGGCTCCACAGATACGCAGTATTTT
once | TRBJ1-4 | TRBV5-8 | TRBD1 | CASSLGQDRGEKLFF | TGTGCCAGCAGCTTAGGACAGGACCGAGGGGAAAAACTGTTTTTT
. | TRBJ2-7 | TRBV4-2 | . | CASSPFLWALYEQYF | TGTGCCAGCAGCCCCTTCTTGTGGGCGCTCTACGAGCAGTACTTC
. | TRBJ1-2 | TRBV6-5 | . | CASSYSGRGGSYTF | TGTGCCAGCAGTTACTCGGGCCGGGGTGGAAGCTACACCTTC
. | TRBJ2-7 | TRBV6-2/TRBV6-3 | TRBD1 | CASSPGQGIDEQYF | TGTGCCAGCAGTCCGGGACAGGGGATTGACGAGCAGTACTTC
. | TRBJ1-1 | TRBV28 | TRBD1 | CASSPRGWGTEAFF | TGTGCCAGCAGTCCCAGGGGGTGGGGCACTGAAGCTTTCTTT
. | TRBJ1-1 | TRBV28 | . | CASTSGRSNTEAFF | TGTGCCAGCACCTCCGGCAGGTCGAACACTGAAGCTTTCTTT
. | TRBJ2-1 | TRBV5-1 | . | CASRPDYLPSNEQFF | TGCGCCAGCAGACCGGACTACCTTCCTTCCAATGAGCAGTTCTTC
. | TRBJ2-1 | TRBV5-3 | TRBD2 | CARSGKRASGSWGSCNEQFF | TGTGCCAGAAGCGGGAAGCGGGCTAGCGGGAGTTGGGGTAGTTGCAATGAGCAGTTCTTC
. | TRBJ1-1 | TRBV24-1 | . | CATSDPGEVGNTEAFF | TGTGCCACCAGTGATCCAGGGGAGGTGGGAAACACTGAAGCTTTCTTT
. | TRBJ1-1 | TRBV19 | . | CASSSRFMNTEAFF | TGTGCCAGTAGTTCCAGGTTCATGAACACTGAAGCTTTCTTT
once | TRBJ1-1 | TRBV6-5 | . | CASSYSRAREAFF | TGTGCCAGCAGTTACTCCCGAGCGCGGGAAGCTTTCTTT
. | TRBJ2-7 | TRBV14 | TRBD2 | CASSHYGLAGEQYF | TGTGCCAGCAGCCACTACGGACTAGCGGGCGAGCAGTACTTC
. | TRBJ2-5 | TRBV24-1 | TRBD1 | CATSDPGTGGTETQYF | TGTGCCACCAGTGATCCCGGGACAGGGGGCACGGAGACCCAGTACTTC
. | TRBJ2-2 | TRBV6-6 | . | CASSSMTAEGGELFF | TGTGCCAGCAGCTCTATGACAGCCGAGGGAGGGGAGCTGTTTTTT
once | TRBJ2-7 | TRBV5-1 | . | CASSLIGDEQYF | TGCGCCAGCAGCTTGATCGGAGACGAGCAGTACTTC
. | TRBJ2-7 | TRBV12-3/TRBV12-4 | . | CASSLLYEQYF | TGTGCCAGCAGTTTACTCTACGAGCAGTACTTC
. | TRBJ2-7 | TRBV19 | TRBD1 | CASSNWDRGAYEQYF | TGTGCCAGTAGTAACTGGGACAGGGGAGCCTACGAGCAGTACTTC
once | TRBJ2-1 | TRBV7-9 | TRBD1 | CASSSPGQEEFF | TGTGCCAGCAGCTCCCCGGGACAGGAGGAGTTCTTC
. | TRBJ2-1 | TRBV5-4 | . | CASSSDNLNEQFF | TGTGCCAGCAGCTCCGACAACCTCAATGAGCAGTTCTTC
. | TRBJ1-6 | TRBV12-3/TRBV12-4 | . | CASSFLNSPLHF | TGTGCCAGCAGTTTCCTGAATTCACCCCTCCACTTT
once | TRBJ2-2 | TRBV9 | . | CASSVWEGELFF | TGTGCCAGCAGCGTATGGGAGGGGGAGCTGTTTTTT
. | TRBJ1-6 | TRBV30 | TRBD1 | CAWSPWTGSYNSPLHF | TGTGCCTGGAGTCCTTGGACAGGTTCCTATAATTCACCCCTCCACTTT
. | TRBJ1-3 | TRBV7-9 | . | CASSLARDIGPSNTIYF | TGTGCCAGCAGCTTAGCGAGGGACATAGGACCGAGCAACACCATATATTTT
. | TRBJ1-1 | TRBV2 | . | CASRQSNTEAFF | TGTGCCAGCAGACAGAGTAACACTGAAGCTTTCTTT
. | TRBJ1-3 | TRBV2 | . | CASRTGTTGNTIYF | TGTGCCAGCAGGACCGGGACAACTGGAAACACCATATATTTT
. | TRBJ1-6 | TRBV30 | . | CAFERDSPLHF | TGTGCCTTTGAGAGGGATTCACCCCTCCACTTT
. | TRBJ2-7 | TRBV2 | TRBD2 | CASSEAGLAGVLSEQYF | TGTGCCAGCAGTGAAGCCGGACTAGCGGGAGTTTTGTCCGAGCAGTACTTC
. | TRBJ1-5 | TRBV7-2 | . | CASSLRGAGNQPQHF | TGTGCCAGCAGCTTACGGGGGGCGGGAAATCAGCCCCAGCATTTT
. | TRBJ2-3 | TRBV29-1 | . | CSVEGSVGVVDTQYF | TGCAGCGTTGAAGGGTCCGTGGGGGTCGTGGATACGCAGTATTTT
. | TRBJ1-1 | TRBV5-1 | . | CASSLGTTAAVKAFF | TGCGCCAGCAGCTTGGGGACGACCGCGGCTGTTAAAGCTTTCTTT
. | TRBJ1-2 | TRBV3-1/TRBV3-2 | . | CASSQDRGYGYTF | TGTGCCAGCAGCCAAGACAGGGGCTATGGCTACACCTTC
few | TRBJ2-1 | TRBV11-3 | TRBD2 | CASSSGLARNEQFF | TGTGCCAGCAGCTCGGGACTAGCGCGCAATGAGCAGTTCTTC
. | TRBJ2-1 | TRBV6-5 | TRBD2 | CASRDLAGGFHEQFF | TGTGCCAGCAGGGATCTAGCGGGGGGGTTCCATGAGCAGTTCTTC
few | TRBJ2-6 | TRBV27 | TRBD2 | CASSSTSRRDSGANVLTF | TGTGCCAGCAGTTCGACTAGCCGAAGAGACTCTGGGGCCAACGTCCTGACTTTC
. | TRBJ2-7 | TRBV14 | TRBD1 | CASSQETGGYEQYF | TGTGCCAGCAGCCAAGAAACAGGGGGCTACGAGCAGTACTTC
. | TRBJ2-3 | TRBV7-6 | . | CASSFLGALTGADTQYF | TGTGCCAGCAGCTTTTTAGGGGCCCTTACGGGAGCAGATACGCAGTATTTT
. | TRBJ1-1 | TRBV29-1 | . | CSVLVGSHTEAFF | TGCAGCGTTCTCGTCGGGTCCCACACTGAAGCTTTCTTT
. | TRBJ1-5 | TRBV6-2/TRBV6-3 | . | CASSYGITVNQPQHF | TGTGCCAGCAGTTACGGTATTACAGTCAATCAGCCCCAGCATTTT